Detailed here is one TCR beta chain. The data derive from a study of CDR3 diversity in severe acne. TCRdb recomputed calls from the PCR reads with MiXCR, one row per CDR3 protein. Here the sample spans tens of thousands of distinct CDR3 sequences, approximately 54% being singletons. Germline V gives CDR1 SGHNT, CDR2 YENEEA. The V end was cut by 0 bases, the J end by 2 bases, with 8 bases between. The CDR3 extends over 15 amino acids. What was sequenced was blood. The origin of this receptor is a male donor with severe acne vulgaris. The chain couples TRBV11-3 to TRBJ2-1, with a weak D call TRBD1 (5 bases). The CDR3 is CASSLDWGTYNEQFF. In DNA form, the CDR3 reads TGTGCCAGCAGCTTAGATTGGGGCACCTACAATGAGCAGTTCTTC.